Below, 7 T cell receptor beta chains from the same sample are listed, as sequenced in a study of CD8 T cells in ankylosing spondylitis. TCRdb ran MiXCR on the 5' RACE reads and lists one entry per CDR3 protein. Of approximately 290,000 distinct CDR3 sequences listed, around 20% are singletons. The sample consisted of blood, either unsorted or a sorted T cell fraction (not recorded which). The receptors stem from a female donor with ankylosing spondylitis or in good health (not recorded which).

This clonotype has at least ten counts. The chain uses TRBV11-2 and TRBJ2-1, with D possibly being TRBD1 (6 bases). Looked up from germline, CDR1 is SGHAT and CDR2 is FQNNGV. CDR3 length: 16 amino acids. V shed 1 base and J shed 6 bases, with 16 bases lying between them. In DNA, the CDR3 is TGTGCCAGCAGCTTAGGGGAAGGGGGTCGGCTCAATGAGCAGTTCTTC. Protein sequence: CASSLGEGGRLNEQFF.

The J gene is TRBJ1-1, the V gene TRBV25-1, with a tentative D call TRBD1 (6 bases). CDR1 is MGHDK and CDR2 is SYGVNS in the germline V gene. V shed 3 bases and J shed 4 bases, with 9 bases lying between them. The CDR3 has 13 residues. CDR3 amino acids: CASSEPGATEAFF. CDR3 nucleotide sequence: TGTGCCAGCAGTGAGCCAGGGGCCACTGAAGCTTTCTTT.

The table lists this clonotype with a few counts. The V call is TRBV7-9, the J call TRBJ1-1; D is perhaps TRBD1 (6 bases). The CDR3 consists of 14 residues. CDR1 is SEHNR and CDR2 is FQNEAQ in the germline V gene (reference sequence). The V end lost 3 bases, the J end lost 1 base, and 9 bases lay between the germline ends. The CDR3 loop reads CASSFWTENTEAFF. The CDR3 coding sequence is TGTGCCAGCAGCTTTTGGACAGAGAACACTGAAGCTTTCTTT.

There are a few counts of this clonotype. The rearrangement joins TRBV7-9 to TRBJ1-1; 8 bases line up with TRBD1. This CDR3 is built from 15 residues. Germline V gene lookup returns CDR1 SEHNR and CDR2 FQNEAQ (reference sequence). The junction had 6 bases not matched to a gene; V was cut back by 5 bases and J by 1 base. CDR3 amino acids: CASSLRTGWNTEAFF. In DNA form, the CDR3 reads TGTGCCAGCAGCCTCCGGACAGGGTGGAACACTGAAGCTTTCTTT.

The V gene is TRBV9, the J gene TRBJ2-1; D is possibly TRBD2 (5 bases). Germline V gene sequence: CDR1 SGDLS, CDR2 YYNGEE. The CDR3 extends over 16 amino acids. V was pared by 0 bases and J by 0 bases, with 10 bases between. The CDR3 DNA follows: TGTGCCAGCAGCGTAGGACGGGATAGCTCCTACAATGAGCAGTTCTTC. Amino acid sequence: CASSVGRDSSYNEQFF.

The V call is TRBV7-2, the J call TRBJ2-2; D perhaps matches TRBD2 (6 bases). Looked up from germline, CDR1 is SGHTA and CDR2 is FQGNSA. This CDR3 comprises 15 residues. V shed 5 bases and J shed 2 bases, with 12 bases lying between them. The CDR3 coding sequence is TGTGCCAGCAGCCCAGCGGGTCCCAACACCGGGGAGCTGTTTTTT. Translated, it gives CASSPAGPNTGELFF.

The chain couples TRBV4-2 to TRBJ1-3; D unclear. Per the germline V gene, CDR1 is LGHNA and CDR2 is YNFKEQ. The V end lost 0 bases, the J end lost 7 bases, and 22 bases lay between the germline ends. The CDR3 covers 18 residues. The CDR3 region is CASSQDHRPDPSGNTIYF. The CDR3 nucleotides read TGTGCCAGCAGCCAAGATCACCGCCCGGACCCATCAGGCAACACCATATATTTT.